Listed below are T cell receptor beta chains from one sample, sequenced in a study of chemoradiotherapy in HPV16-positive cancers. TCRdb keeps only in-frame clones here, not all; method: immunoSEQ multiplex PCR. Here the sample spans some 5,000 clones, roughly nine tenths being singletons. Sequenced here: tumor tissue, sampled from a patient who underwent chemoradiotherapy. These receptors were collected from a human donor with HPV-associated anogenital cancer. The CDR3 runs from the conserved cysteine through the conserved F or W. A D gene is named only where the DNA matches it firmly. Clone size is shown for a subset of rows, as once, few, many or a class of expanded clone.

d_call: -; j_call: TRBJ2-1; v_call: TRBV18; cdr3_length: 13; clone_size: -; cdr3_nt: TGTGCCAGCTCACCAGGGATCGACAATGAGCAGTTCTTC; cdr3_aa: CASSPGIDNEQFF
d_call: -; j_call: TRBJ1-6; v_call: TRBV6-4; cdr3_length: 15; clone_size: -; cdr3_nt: TGTGCCACCTGGTTCTGCAGATTGAATAATTCACCCCTCCACTTT; cdr3_aa: CATWFCRLNNSPLHF
d_call: TRBD1; j_call: TRBJ1-3; v_call: TRBV6-1; cdr3_length: 15; clone_size: -; cdr3_nt: TGTGCCAGCAGTGACCGGGACAGGGGGCGAAACACCATATATTTT; cdr3_aa: CASSDRDRGRNTIYF
d_call: -; j_call: TRBJ1-2; v_call: TRBV2; cdr3_length: 14; clone_size: -; cdr3_nt: TGTGCCAGCAGTGGGGACGGGCTAAAGTGGGGCTACACCTTC; cdr3_aa: CASSGDGLKWGYTF
d_call: -; j_call: TRBJ1-1; v_call: TRBV2; cdr3_length: 15; clone_size: -; cdr3_nt: TGTGCCAGCAGTGGACTAGAGGGGGGTAGCACTGAAGCTTTCTTT; cdr3_aa: CASSGLEGGSTEAFF
d_call: TRBD2; j_call: TRBJ2-1; v_call: TRBV4-3; cdr3_length: 20; clone_size: -; cdr3_nt: TGCGCCAGCAGCCAAGATGCGCTAGCGGGAGGAACATTGGGGGAGGATGAGCAGTTCTTC; cdr3_aa: CASSQDALAGGTLGEDEQFF
d_call: TRBD2; j_call: TRBJ2-1; v_call: TRBV28; cdr3_length: 14; clone_size: -; cdr3_nt: TGTGCCAGCAGGGGGCTAGCGGGCCACAATGAGCAGTTCTTC; cdr3_aa: CASRGLAGHNEQFF
d_call: -; j_call: TRBJ2-2; v_call: TRBV7-9; cdr3_length: 15; clone_size: -; cdr3_nt: TGTGCCAGCAGCTTACTATCGGCGAACACCGGGGAGCTGTTTTTT; cdr3_aa: CASSLLSANTGELFF
d_call: -; j_call: TRBJ1-1; v_call: TRBV6-1; cdr3_length: 17; clone_size: -; cdr3_nt: TGTGCCAGCAGTGAGGGGGCGCAGAATGCGATGAACACTGAAGCTTTCTTT; cdr3_aa: CASSEGAQNAMNTEAFF
d_call: TRBD1; j_call: TRBJ1-5; v_call: TRBV28; cdr3_length: 14; clone_size: -; cdr3_nt: TGTGCCAGCAGAGCCGGGACAGGGAAACAGCCCCAGCATTTT; cdr3_aa: CASRAGTGKQPQHF
d_call: -; j_call: TRBJ2-1; v_call: TRBV28; cdr3_length: 15; clone_size: -; cdr3_nt: TGTGCCAGCAGTTTATACGGGGAAGCGGTCAATGAGCAGTTCTTC; cdr3_aa: CASSLYGEAVNEQFF
d_call: -; j_call: TRBJ1-5; v_call: TRBV6-1; cdr3_length: 18; clone_size: -; cdr3_nt: TGTGCCAGCAGTGGGACATCCAGGGGCCCGGCCGTGTTTCAGCCCCAGCATTTT; cdr3_aa: CASSGTSRGPAVFQPQHF
d_call: -; j_call: TRBJ1-2; v_call: TRBV5-4; cdr3_length: 15; clone_size: few; cdr3_nt: TGTGCCAGCAGCCCTGGTCCAGGTTCTAACTATGGCTACACCTTC; cdr3_aa: CASSPGPGSNYGYTF
d_call: -; j_call: TRBJ1-2; v_call: TRBV19; cdr3_length: 13; clone_size: once; cdr3_nt: TGTGCCAGTAGTATCTCAGATAACTATGGCTACACCTTC; cdr3_aa: CASSISDNYGYTF
d_call: -; j_call: TRBJ1-6; v_call: TRBV10-2; cdr3_length: 19; clone_size: few; cdr3_nt: TGCGCCAGCAGTTTATACCTGGCGGCAGGGGAAGAATATAATTCACCCCTCCACTTT; cdr3_aa: CASSLYLAAGEEYNSPLHF
d_call: -; j_call: TRBJ2-6; v_call: TRBV5-5; cdr3_length: 16; clone_size: -; cdr3_nt: TGTGCCAGCAGCTTGGCGGGGCAGGCGGGGGCCAACGTCCTGACTTTC; cdr3_aa: CASSLAGQAGANVLTF
d_call: TRBD1; j_call: TRBJ1-6; v_call: TRBV11-3; cdr3_length: 14; clone_size: few; cdr3_nt: TGTGCCAGCAGCCAGGGACAGGGAAATTCACCCCTCCACTTT; cdr3_aa: CASSQGQGNSPLHF
d_call: -; j_call: TRBJ2-2; v_call: TRBV11-3; cdr3_length: 14; clone_size: -; cdr3_nt: TGTGCCAGCAGCTCGGGACACAACACTGGGGAGCTGTTTTTT; cdr3_aa: CASSSGHNTGELFF
d_call: -; j_call: TRBJ1-6; v_call: TRBV2; cdr3_length: 13; clone_size: -; cdr3_nt: TGTGCCAGCAGGGGCCATTCCAATTCACCCCTCCACTTT; cdr3_aa: CASRGHSNSPLHF
d_call: -; j_call: TRBJ2-2; v_call: TRBV7-6; cdr3_length: 17; clone_size: once; cdr3_nt: TGTGCCAGCAGCTTAGGTATCTTCACCGCCGCCACCGGGGAGCTGTTTTTT; cdr3_aa: CASSLGIFTAATGELFF
d_call: -; j_call: TRBJ2-5; v_call: TRBV19; cdr3_length: 16; clone_size: few; cdr3_nt: TGTGCCAGTAGTGGGGGACGGCGGGAAGGGGAGGAGACCCAGTACTTC; cdr3_aa: CASSGGRREGEETQYF
d_call: -; j_call: TRBJ2-1; v_call: TRBV7-9; cdr3_length: 16; clone_size: few; cdr3_nt: TGTGCCAGCAGCTGGGCTCAGCTAGCAGACGACGGTGAGCAGTTCTTC; cdr3_aa: CASSWAQLADDGEQFF
d_call: -; j_call: TRBJ1-1; v_call: TRBV10-1; cdr3_length: 13; clone_size: -; cdr3_nt: TGCGCCAGCAGTGCGGGACAGAACACTGAAGCTTTCTTT; cdr3_aa: CASSAGQNTEAFF
d_call: -; j_call: TRBJ2-7; v_call: TRBV9; cdr3_length: 15; clone_size: -; cdr3_nt: TGTGCCAGCAGCGTAATTACCCCTTCCCTCTACGAGCAGTACTTC; cdr3_aa: CASSVITPSLYEQYF
d_call: -; j_call: TRBJ2-3; v_call: TRBV11-2; cdr3_length: 17; clone_size: -; cdr3_nt: TGTGCCAGCAGCTTAGTGGGCTACGGGAGCAACACAGATACGCAGTATTTT; cdr3_aa: CASSLVGYGSNTDTQYF
d_call: TRBD2; j_call: TRBJ2-3; v_call: TRBV5-1; cdr3_length: 21; clone_size: -; cdr3_nt: TGCGCCAGCAGCAAGGACGTAGGGCTAGCGGGGGCCCCCGGCTGGGGAGATACGCAGTATTTT; cdr3_aa: CASSKDVGLAGAPGWGDTQYF
d_call: TRBD1; j_call: TRBJ1-3; v_call: TRBV5-4; cdr3_length: 16; clone_size: -; cdr3_nt: TGTGCCAGCAGCTCGCTCGACAGGGGGTCTGGAAACACCATATATTTT; cdr3_aa: CASSSLDRGSGNTIYF